This TCR delta chain was documented in a study of gamma-delta T cells after stem cell transplantation (dated by TCRdb to 2016 to 2018). CDR1 and CDR2, looked up from the germline V gene, are GEAIGNYY and EKD. The germline ends are 29 bases apart after V is trimmed by 5 bases and J by 2 bases. From its cysteine to its phenylalanine, the CDR3 spans 19 amino acids. Solely the CDR3 DNA is kept, with 57 bases framed from the first base. Library preparation used RT-PCR. These reads were obtained on an Illumina MiSeq. TCRdb reanalyzed the public reads with the CATT caller, and identical DNA sequences were merged afterwards. For this sample the table gives 3,000 to 3,500 delta-chain clones, of which just over 20% were detected only once. The ten largest account for over 25% of the sample. This clone appeared a few times. No antigen is known for it. No quality values exist for individual bases; no much larger clone is one base distant.

Recombination joined TRDV2 with TRDJ1; D gene: possibly TRDD3, on 6 matching bases. This TCR came from a human donor. It is not recorded whose cells these are; they may come from a transplant donor. The source material was gamma-delta T cells. The DNA sequence is TGTGCCTGTGTTGCTGTGGGATATGAGGGGACAATTTTTACCGATAAACTCATCTTT. This sequence encodes CACVAVGYEGTIFTDKLIF.